Each of the 8 T cell receptor beta chains below was sequenced from the same sample in a study of T cells in tuberculosis (dated 2018 in TCRdb). The library was prepared using the immunoSEQ multiplex PCR assay. TCRdb holds this immuneACCESS table with in-frame rearrangements only. Some clones are missing; in checked studies, unresolved V genes explain under half, and the rest has no known cause. Within this sample are 25,000 to 30,000 clones, with almost 90% of them counted one time only. Less than 7% of the sample is held by the ten biggest clonotypes. Specimen: PBMCs. These TCRs come from a donor aged 10-29 years with latent tuberculosis or without tuberculosis infection.

The chain joins TRBV27 to TRBJ1-1, with D possibly matching TRBD1 (6 bases). The V end lost 2 bases, the J end lost 3 bases, and 10 bases lay between the germline ends. This CDR3 is built from 14 residues. Germline lookup yields CDR1 MNHEY and CDR2 SMNVEV (reference sequence). The CDR3 DNA sequence: TGTGCCAGCAGTTTAAGCAGACAGGACACTGAAGCTTTCTTT. Translated, it gives CASSLSRQDTEAFF.

This sequence joins TRBV29-1 and TRBJ1-2; no clear D. The CDR3 has 12 amino acids. Germline assignment: CDR1 SQVTM and CDR2 ANQGSEA. V was clipped by 4 bases and J by 4 bases, with 10 bases between them. In DNA form, the CDR3 reads TGCAGCGTTGCGGTCGCAGGCTATGGCTACACCTTC. Encoded protein: CSVAVAGYGYTF.

The chain links TRBV23-1 to TRBJ1-1, with D perhaps TRBD1 (5 bases). TRBV23-1 is flagged as an ORF with uncertain function. The CDR3 has 15 residues. Trimming stripped 6 bases from V and 4 bases from J, with 18 bases between. The CDR3 protein is CASRIAGKGPTEAFF. CDR3 DNA sequence: TGCGCCAGCAGAATAGCAGGGAAAGGCCCCACTGAAGCTTTCTTT.

This chain connects TRBV10-1 to TRBJ1-5; no clear D gene. The germline gives CDR1 WNHNN, CDR2 SYGVQD (reference sequence). Deletions cut 0 bases from V and 5 bases from J, with 5 bases between. This CDR3 is built from 13 residues. The CDR3 is CASSESRDQPQHF. The DNA of the CDR3 is TGCGCCAGCAGTGAGTCGCGGGATCAGCCCCAGCATTTT.

The chain carries TRBV20-1 and TRBJ2-3; possible D gene TRBD2, 6 bases. Trimming cost V 7 bases and J 4 bases, with 9 bases left between them. The CDR3 spans 11 residues. The germline CDR1 and CDR2 sequences are DFQATT and SNEGSKA (reference sequence). This chain's CDR3 is CSVIAADTQYF. CDR3 sequence (DNA): TGCAGTGTCATAGCGGCAGATACGCAGTATTTT.

The rearrangement uses TRBV7-9 and TRBJ2-1, with 10 bases matching TRBD2. V trimming: 5 bases; J trimming: 10 bases; junction bases outside the gene matches: 8. Per the germline V gene, CDR1 is SEHNR and CDR2 is FQNEAQ (reference sequence). The CDR3 has 14 amino acids. As DNA, the CDR3 is TGTGCCAGCAGCGCAATACAACTAGCGGGGGAGCAGTTCTTC. Translation: CASSAIQLAGEQFF.

This clone was counted once. V gene TRBV18 combines with J gene TRBJ1-4, with D possibly being TRBD1 (5 bases). The germline V and J ends were trimmed by 3 bases and 5 bases, with 13 bases remaining between them. CDR1 KGHSH and CDR2 LQKENI come from the germline V gene. The CDR3 extends over 15 amino acids. CDR3 region: CASSPGQGGNEKLFF. The CDR3 coding sequence is TGTGCCAGCTCACCCGGCCAGGGAGGAAATGAAAAACTGTTTTTT.

The rearrangement links TRBV5-1 to TRBJ1-1; D possibly corresponds to TRBD1 (6 bases). CDR1 and CDR2 (germline): SGHRS, YFSETQ. CDR3 length: 16 residues. Trimming took 4 bases from V and 4 from J, leaving 20 bases between them. For the CDR3, the DNA is TGCGCCAGCAGCGTCCGGGACAATCCATCCGGCACTGAAGCTTTCTTT. It specifies CASSVRDNPSGTEAFF.